These 29 T cell receptor beta chains came from one sample sequenced in a study of CD4 T cells in relation to SARS-CoV-2 and coronaviruses. The unexposed donors gave CD4+ T cells in 2011-2018, prior to COVID-19. Isolation of CD4+ T cells took place after less than 13 days in culture. The repertoire was sequenced with immunoSEQ multiplex PCR; TCRdb's copy has only in-frame clones and lacks some. The repertoire has about 29,000 clones, about 80% of them found once; the top ten carry about 16%. What these receptors recognize is not known. Sequencing was carried out using CD4+ T cells from PBMCs, cultured in vitro. The receptors originated from a human donor in good health.

The chain is built from TRBV29-1 and TRBJ2-2; 7 nucleotides agree with TRBD1. V lost 7 bases to trimming and J lost 5 bases; unmatched junction nucleotides: 10. The CDR3 length is 14 residues. CDR1 and CDR2 from the germline V gene are SQVTM and ANQGSEA. As DNA, the CDR3 is TGCAGCGGGAGACAGGGAAGTAGAACCGGGGAGCTGTTTTTT. Translation: CSGRQGSRTGELFF.

The chain combines TRBV5-1 with TRBJ2-7, with TRBD1 matching over 7 bases. The CDR3 sequence is 15 residues long. Germline CDR1 reads SGHRS; CDR2 reads YFSETQ. After removal of 5 bases from V and 1 base from J, the junction contained 9 bases not matched to a gene. CDR3 DNA sequence: TGCGCCAGCAGTTACGACGGGACAGAGTCCTACGAGCAGTACTTC. Protein: CASSYDGTESYEQYF.

A few counts support this clone. This chain uses TRBV20-1 with TRBJ1-5; TRBD1 matches 9 bases. Germline V gives CDR1 DFQATT, CDR2 SNEGSKA (reference sequence). The CDR3 sequence is 15 residues long. The ends lost 3 bases at V and 4 bases at J; junction bases unmatched: 7. The CDR3 DNA sequence: TGCAGTGCTAGTGCCGGACAGGGGAAGAATCAGCCCCAGCATTTT. This gives the protein CSASAGQGKNQPQHF.

The chain employs TRBV4-1 and TRBJ2-2; D unclear. V was clipped by 4 bases and J by 1 base, with 10 bases between them. The CDR3 sequence is 15 residues long. Germline V gene data show CDR1 as MGHRA and CDR2 as YSYEKL. CDR3 in DNA: TGCGCCAGCAGCCTAGAGATCCGGAACACCGGGGAGCTGTTTTTT. Encoded protein: CASSLEIRNTGELFF.

In DNA, the CDR3 is TGCGCCAGCAGCATAAGCGGGAGGGCGGCCTACGAGCAGTACTTC. It translates to CASSISGRAAYEQYF. The chain employs TRBV5-1 and TRBJ2-7; 10 bases are shared with TRBD2. V lost 4 bases and J lost 2; bases outside the gene matches: 6. Germline V gene lookup returns CDR1 SGHRS and CDR2 YFSETQ. This CDR3 is built from 15 residues.

This clone has only one observation. This chain links TRBV30 with TRBJ2-3; 7 nucleotides line up with TRBD2. The V gene's germline CDR1 is GTSNPN and CDR2 SVGIG (reference sequence). The ends lost 5 bases at V and 0 bases at J; junction bases unmatched: 8. The CDR3 consists of 15 residues. CDR3 amino acids: CAWAGLAVSTDTQYF. DNA for the CDR3: TGTGCCTGGGCCGGCCTAGCGGTTAGCACAGATACGCAGTATTTT.

V and J are TRBV7-9 and TRBJ2-7; tentative D call: TRBD2 (5 bases). Trimming removed 5 bases at V and 5 bases at J, with 13 bases between. CDR1 is SEHNR and CDR2 is FQNEAQ in the germline V gene (reference sequence). CDR3 length: 13 residues. The CDR3 nucleotides are TGTGCCAGCAGCGGAGGAAGGGTCCACGAGCAGTACTTC. Its translation is CASSGGRVHEQYF.

This sequence joins TRBV20-1 and TRBJ2-1; 10 bases are a match to TRBD2. Germline loops: CDR1 DFQATT, CDR2 SNEGSKA (reference sequence). V shed 3 bases, J shed 5 bases, and the junction held 1 base outside the gene matches. CDR3 size: 13 residues. The CDR3 DNA follows: TGCAGTGCTAGTGGACTAGCGGACAATGAGCAGTTCTTC. Translation: CSASGLADNEQFF.

This clone counts as medium-sized. The rearrangement links TRBV12-3 or TRBV12-4 to TRBJ2-5; D call uncertain. The CDR3 covers 13 residues. V shed 5 bases and J shed 4 bases, with 11 bases lying between them. The CDR3 region is CASSQVAGETQYF. The CDR3 bases are TGTGCCAGCAGTCAAGTGGCCGGAGAGACCCAGTACTTC.

The chain joins TRBV5-1 to TRBJ2-7; 7 nucleotides agree with TRBD1. Germline values: CDR1 SGHRS, CDR2 YFSETQ. The trim removed 3 bases at V and 2 bases at J, leaving 5 bases unmatched. CDR3 length: 14 amino acids. For the CDR3, the DNA is TGCGCCAGCAGCTCCGGACAGGTAACCTACGAGCAGTACTTC. Translation gives CASSSGQVTYEQYF. The whole variable domain, remainder taken from reference TRBV5-1 and TRBJ2-7, is KAGVTQTPRYLIKTRGQQVTLSCSPISGHRSVSWYQQTPGQGLQFLFEYFSETQRNKGNFPGRFSGRQFSNSRSEMNVSTLELGDSALYLCASSSGQVTYEQYFGPGTRLTVT.

The chain has TRBV5-1 and TRBJ2-7; 12 positions match TRBD1. After removal of 5 bases from V and 4 bases from J, the junction contained 7 bases not matched to a gene. This CDR3 has 15 residues. The germline gives CDR1 SGHRS, CDR2 YFSETQ. CDR3: CASRDGTGGGYEQYF. As DNA, the CDR3 is TGCGCCAGCAGGGACGGGACAGGGGGCGGGTACGAGCAGTACTTC.

The rearrangement uses TRBV6-1 and TRBJ2-1; 9 nucleotides agree with TRBD2. Germline CDR1 and CDR2: MNHNS and SASEGT. The CDR3 contains 16 residues. Trimming removed 2 bases from V and 3 bases from J; junction bases left unmatched: 5. CDR3 protein: CASSESTSGYYNEQFF. CDR3 bases: TGTGCCAGCAGTGAAAGCACTAGCGGGTACTACAATGAGCAGTTCTTC.

This sequence joins TRBV5-1 and TRBJ2-1; tentatively, D is TRBD2 (7 bases). The V end lost 2 bases, the J end lost 2 bases, and 11 bases lay between the germline ends. The CDR3 runs 15 residues. Looked up from germline, CDR1 is SGHRS and CDR2 is YFSETQ. The CDR3 DNA is TGCGCCAGCAGCTTTCTAGGGGGGGCCTACAATGAGCAGTTCTTC. This codes for CASSFLGGAYNEQFF.

This clone was picked up one time. V usage is TRBV5-4 and J usage is TRBJ1-5, with D maybe TRBD1 (6 bases). Germline values: CDR1 SGHNT, CDR2 YYREEE (reference sequence). The CDR3 has 14 residues. V was cut by 2 bases and J by 3 bases, with 9 bases left in between. Written as DNA, the CDR3 is TGTGCCAGCAGCTTACAGGGCTTCAATCAGCCCCAGCATTTT. It translates to CASSLQGFNQPQHF.

The V and J genes are TRBV19 and TRBJ2-2; TRBD2 matches at 11 bases. The CDR3 spans 16 residues. V dropped 8 bases and J dropped 3; count of bases not matched to a gene: 8. Germline CDR1 reads LNHDA; CDR2 reads SQIVND (reference sequence). CDR3 protein: CASRSGTSGYTGELFF. Here the CDR3 DNA reads TGTGCCAGTCGATCTGGGACTAGCGGTTACACCGGGGAGCTGTTTTTT.

The chain recombines TRBV11-2 with TRBJ2-3; D ambiguous. This CDR3 spans 13 amino acids. Trimming took off 5 bases at V and 4 bases at J, with 10 bases between the two ends. Germline loops: CDR1 SGHAT, CDR2 FQNNGV. The CDR3 sequence: CASSLRTADTQYF. For the CDR3, the DNA is TGTGCCAGCAGCCTAAGAACAGCAGATACGCAGTATTTT.

The CDR3 protein is CASSVGTGEGEKLFF. The CDR3, as DNA: TGTGCCAGCAGCGTAGGGACAGGGGAAGGGGAAAAACTGTTTTTT. The J gene is TRBJ1-4, the V gene TRBV9; 9 nucleotides match TRBD1. The CDR3 is 15 amino acids. The germline gives CDR1 SGDLS, CDR2 YYNGEE. V shed 0 bases and J 8 bases; nucleotides not matched to a gene: 5. Complete variable domain (other parts from reference TRBV9 and TRBJ1-4): DSGVTQTPKHLITATGQRVTLRCSPRSGDLSVYWYQQSLDQGLQFLIQYYNGEERAKGNILERFSAQQFPDLHSELNLSSLELGDSALYFCASSVGTGEGEKLFFGSGTQLSVL.

V is TRBV4-1 and J is TRBJ2-2; no reliable D call. Trimming shortened V by 0 bases and J by 3 bases, and 8 bases separated the two germline ends. The germline CDR1 and CDR2 sequences are MGHRA and YSYEKL. CDR3 size: 15 residues. The CDR3 DNA is TGCGCCAGCAGCCAAGAAGTACAGTACACCGGGGAGCTGTTTTTT. It encodes CASSQEVQYTGELFF.

The gene calls are TRBV6-5 and TRBJ1-1; 9 positions match TRBD1. Unmatched junction bases numbered 3, after V lost 6 bases and J lost 1 base. The CDR3 is made up of 14 amino acids. Germline assignment: CDR1 MNHEY and CDR2 SVGAGI. The CDR3 loop is CASSTGGQNTEAFF. In nucleotides, the CDR3 is TGTGCCAGCAGCACAGGGGGCCAGAACACTGAAGCTTTCTTT.

This clone has only a few counts. The V and J genes are TRBV6-2 or TRBV6-3 and TRBJ1-5; 8 bases line up with TRBD1. V was clipped by 5 bases and J by 6 bases; unmatched bases: 6. The germline gives CDR1 MNHEY, CDR2 SVGEGT. The CDR3 runs 14 residues. CDR3 in amino acids: CASSRSGGFQPQHF. CDR3 coding DNA: TGTGCCAGCAGTAGATCAGGGGGCTTTCAGCCCCAGCATTTT.

This clone was recorded a few times. This chain uses TRBV5-6 with TRBJ1-5, with unresolved D. This CDR3 comprises 16 residues. Germline assignment: CDR1 SGHDT and CDR2 YYEEEE. V lost 0 bases and J 5 bases, leaving 15 bases between the germline ends. The CDR3 loop is CASSLERAEPYQPQHF. For the CDR3, the DNA is TGTGCCAGCAGCTTGGAGAGAGCCGAGCCTTATCAGCCCCAGCATTTT.

The V call is TRBV2, the J call TRBJ2-7, with D tentatively TRBD2 (6 bases). Trimming removed 6 bases from V and 3 bases from J, with 9 bases in between. Germline-derived CDR1 and CDR2 are SNHLY and FYNNEI. The CDR3 contains 12 residues. CDR3 region: CASSRAGYEQYF. The DNA of the CDR3 is TGTGCCAGCAGCCGAGCGGGCTACGAGCAGTACTTC.

The chain combines TRBV30 with TRBJ1-2; 8 bases map to TRBD1. V was clipped by 2 bases and J by 7 bases; unmatched bases: 6. The CDR3 loop spans 13 amino acids. Looked up from germline, CDR1 is GTSNPN and CDR2 is SVGIG (reference sequence). CDR3 region: CAWSPQGAGGYTF. CDR3 DNA sequence: TGTGCCTGGAGTCCCCAGGGGGCGGGTGGCTACACCTTC.

V is TRBV5-4 and J is TRBJ2-6; D call uncertain. Germline CDR1 and CDR2: SGHNT and YYREEE (reference sequence). CDR3 length: 15 residues. Between the trimmed V and J ends, which lost 0 bases and 0 bases, there was a span of 4 bases. This chain's CDR3 is CASSLDSSGANVLTF. In DNA, the CDR3 is TGTGCCAGCAGCTTGGACAGCTCTGGGGCCAACGTCCTGACTTTC.

This chain joins TRBV30 and TRBJ2-3, with 11 nucleotides matching TRBD2. This CDR3 spans 13 amino acids. Germline loops: CDR1 GTSNPN, CDR2 SVGIG (reference sequence). V lost 8 bases, J lost 5 bases, and 6 bases stayed unmatched. The CDR3 protein is CARTLAGEDTQYF. The CDR3 region has the DNA TGTGCCCGAACACTAGCGGGAGAAGATACGCAGTATTTT.

The CDR3 loop is CASSSGTGTYGYTF. The DNA of the CDR3 is TGTGCCAGCAGTTCCGGGACCGGGACCTATGGCTACACCTTC. J is TRBJ1-2 and V is TRBV6-6, with D tentatively TRBD1 (5 bases). V was cut by 4 bases and J by 4 bases, with 13 bases left in between. The CDR3 length is 14 residues. In germline, CDR1 is MNHNY, CDR2 SVGAGI (reference sequence).

J is TRBJ2-6 and V is TRBV7-6; TRBD1 agrees at 8 bases. V gave up 5 bases and J gave up 4 bases; unmatched junction bases: 7. This CDR3 has 16 residues. The V gene's germline CDR1 is SGHVS and CDR2 FNYEAQ. The CDR3, as DNA: TGTGCCAGCAGCAAGGGACAGGCTCCCGGGGCCAACGTCCTGACTTTC. It is translated as CASSKGQAPGANVLTF.

The chain links TRBV6-1 to TRBJ2-7, with 14 bases lining up with TRBD2. V gave up 4 bases and J gave up 1 base; unmatched junction bases: 3. CDR3 length equals 16 residues. Germline V gives CDR1 MNHNS, CDR2 SASEGT. The chain's CDR3 is CASSAGTSGGSYEQYF. CDR3 bases: TGTGCCAGCAGTGCAGGGACTAGCGGGGGATCCTACGAGCAGTACTTC.

Only a few counts were recorded for this clone. The genes are TRBV9 and TRBJ2-1, with 8 bases matching TRBD2. From germline, CDR1 is SGDLS and CDR2 YYNGEE. V lost 2 bases to trimming and J lost 3 bases; unmatched junction nucleotides: 4. The CDR3 extends over 15 amino acids. The CDR3 protein is CASSVTGTSYNEQFF. The CDR3 DNA sequence: TGTGCCAGCAGCGTTACCGGGACTAGCTACAATGAGCAGTTCTTC.